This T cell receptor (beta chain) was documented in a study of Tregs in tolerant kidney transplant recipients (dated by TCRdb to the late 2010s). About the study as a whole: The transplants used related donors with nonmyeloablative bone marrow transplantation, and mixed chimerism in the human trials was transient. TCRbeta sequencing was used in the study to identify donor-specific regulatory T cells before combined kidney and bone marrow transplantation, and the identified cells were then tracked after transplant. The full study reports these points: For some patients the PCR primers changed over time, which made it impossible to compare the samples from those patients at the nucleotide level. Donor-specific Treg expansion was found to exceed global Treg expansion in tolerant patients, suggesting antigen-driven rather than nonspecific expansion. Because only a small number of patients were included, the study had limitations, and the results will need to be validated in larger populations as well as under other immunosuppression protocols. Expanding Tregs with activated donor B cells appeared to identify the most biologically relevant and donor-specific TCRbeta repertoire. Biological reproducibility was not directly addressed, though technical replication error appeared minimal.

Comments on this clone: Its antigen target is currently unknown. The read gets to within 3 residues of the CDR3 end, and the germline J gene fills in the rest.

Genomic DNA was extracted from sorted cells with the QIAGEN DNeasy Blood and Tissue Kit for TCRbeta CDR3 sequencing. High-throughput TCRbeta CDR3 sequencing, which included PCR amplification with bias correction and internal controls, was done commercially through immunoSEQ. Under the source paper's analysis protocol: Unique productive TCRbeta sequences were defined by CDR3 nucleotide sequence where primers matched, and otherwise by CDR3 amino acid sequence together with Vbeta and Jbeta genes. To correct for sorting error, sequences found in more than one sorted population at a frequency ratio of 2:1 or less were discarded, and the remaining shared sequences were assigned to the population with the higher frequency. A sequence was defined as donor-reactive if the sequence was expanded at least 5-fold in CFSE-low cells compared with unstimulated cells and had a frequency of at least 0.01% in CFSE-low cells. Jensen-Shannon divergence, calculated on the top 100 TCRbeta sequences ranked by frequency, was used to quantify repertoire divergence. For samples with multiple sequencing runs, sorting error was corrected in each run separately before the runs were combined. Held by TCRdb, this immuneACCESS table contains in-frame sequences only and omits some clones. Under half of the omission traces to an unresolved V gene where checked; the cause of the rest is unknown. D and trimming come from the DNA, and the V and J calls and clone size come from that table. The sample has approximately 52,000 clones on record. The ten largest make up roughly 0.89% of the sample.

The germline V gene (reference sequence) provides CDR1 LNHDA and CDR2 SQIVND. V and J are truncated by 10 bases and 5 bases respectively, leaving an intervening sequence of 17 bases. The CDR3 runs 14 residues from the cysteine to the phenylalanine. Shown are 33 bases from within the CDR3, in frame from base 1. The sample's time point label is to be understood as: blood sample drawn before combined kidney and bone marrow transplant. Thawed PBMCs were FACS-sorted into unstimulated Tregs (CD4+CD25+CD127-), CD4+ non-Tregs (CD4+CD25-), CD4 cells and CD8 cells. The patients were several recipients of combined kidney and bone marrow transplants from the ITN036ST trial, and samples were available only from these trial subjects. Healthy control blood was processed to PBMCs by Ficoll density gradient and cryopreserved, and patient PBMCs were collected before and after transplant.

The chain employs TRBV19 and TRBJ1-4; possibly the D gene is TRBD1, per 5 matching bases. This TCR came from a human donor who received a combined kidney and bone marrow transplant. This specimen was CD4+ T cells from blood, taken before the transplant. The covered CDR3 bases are TGTGCCACGCAACCGGGACTAGGAAATGAAAAA. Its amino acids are CATQPGLGNEK. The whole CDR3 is CATQPGLGNEKLFF.